This T cell receptor (beta chain) was sequenced for a study of blood T cell repertoires in COVID-19. Study-wide background: Spain, Italy and the United States supplied samples that represented acute and convalescent COVID-19. Nucleic acid was either cDNA or gDNA, and it came from T cells, B-cell-depleted T cells, or PBMCs.

CDR3 size: 14 residues. V lost 0 bases and J 5 bases, leaving 11 bases between the germline ends. Per the germline V gene, CDR1 is SGDLS and CDR2 is YYNGEE. Source study methods: Estimation of nucleated cell counts was performed using reference gene primer amplification. This table comes from immunoSEQ multiplex PCR, and its TCRdb copy is limited to in-frame clones, with some not included. The V and J calls and clone size were taken over from that table, and D and trimming were inferred from the DNA. This sample yields 300,000 or so clones, of which roughly 90% are seen a single time; 5% to 7% belongs to the top ten.

The receptor was isolated from a man between 18 and 35 years old who had recovered from COVID-19. The specimen was peripheral blood. The J gene is TRBJ1-1, the V gene TRBV9, with D uncertain. The CDR3, as DNA: TGTGCCAGCAGCGTAGGAGGGCTGTCGACTGAAGCTTTCTTT. Protein product: CASSVGGLSTEAFF.